The 23 T cell receptor beta chains given below trace back to one sample, sequenced in a study of cytomegalovirus exposure and HLA in healthy donors. Only in-frame clones appear in the TCRdb table, and some are missing; sequencing was by immunoSEQ multiplex PCR. The sample has around 150,000 clones, about nine tenths seen once; the top ten hold 4% to 4.5%. The sequencing sample was made of PBMCs. The receptors stem from a man in his late teens or twenties in good health and CMV-seropositive.

Here the CDR3 reads CASSPPGQGNTGELFF. CDR3 DNA: TGCGCCAGCAGCCCTCCGGGACAGGGCAACACCGGGGAGCTGTTTTTT. The gene calls are TRBV5-1 and TRBJ2-2; 9 bases align to TRBD1. Germline lookup yields CDR1 SGHRS and CDR2 YFSETQ. V shed 4 bases, J shed 2 bases, and the junction held 6 bases outside the gene matches. The CDR3 totals 16 residues.

The chain joins TRBV6-1 to TRBJ2-7; 10 bases fit TRBD1. The V gene's germline CDR1 is MNHNS and CDR2 SASEGT. The CDR3 extends over 14 amino acids. J lost 7 bases, V lost 5 bases, and 8 bases had no gene match. CDR3: CASSTDRGPWEQYF. In DNA form, the CDR3 reads TGTGCCAGCAGTACAGACAGGGGGCCGTGGGAGCAGTACTTC.

V and J are TRBV5-8 and TRBJ1-1; 8 bases agree with TRBD1. Germline trimming cut 0 bases from V and 2 bases from J; bases unmatched to any gene: 12. Germline V gives CDR1 SGHTS, CDR2 YDEGEE. CDR3 length: 18 residues. CDR3 residues: CASSLVGRGTGRNTEAFF. The CDR3 DNA is TGTGCCAGCAGCTTGGTGGGGAGGGGGACAGGCAGAAACACTGAAGCTTTCTTT.

V usage is TRBV18 and J usage is TRBJ2-5; the D gene is possibly TRBD2 (5 bases). CDR3 length: 16 amino acids. Trimming stripped 1 base from V and 0 bases from J, with 12 bases between. Germline CDR1 is KGHSH and CDR2 is LQKENI. The chain's CDR3 is CASSPRILRDQETQYF. In nucleotides, the CDR3 is TGTGCCAGCTCACCACGCATCCTGAGGGACCAAGAGACCCAGTACTTC.

The chain couples TRBV10-3 to TRBJ1-2; weak D call: TRBD1 (5 bases). The CDR3 has 13 residues. CDR1 is ENHRY, CDR2 SYGVKD, per germline. V lost 4 bases and J lost 4, with 10 bases in between. The CDR3 is CAISVGQGYGYTF. The CDR3 region has the DNA TGTGCCATCAGTGTAGGGCAGGGCTATGGCTACACCTTC.

This chain joins TRBV11-3 and TRBJ2-2; tentatively, D is TRBD1 (6 bases). The CDR3 length is 16 residues. The germline CDR1 and CDR2 sequences are SGHNT and YENEEA. V was pared by 5 bases and J by 2 bases, with 15 bases between. The CDR3 loop is CASSLTGPPNTGELFF. The CDR3 nucleotides read TGTGCCAGCAGCCTAACAGGGCCCCCCAACACCGGGGAGCTGTTTTTT. Full variable domain (outside the CDR3, taken from reference TRBV11-3 and TRBJ2-2): EAGVVQSPRYKIIEKKQPVAFWCNPISGHNTLYWYLQNLGQGPELLIRYENEEAVDDSQLPKDRFSAERLKGVDSTLKIQPAELGDSAVYLCASSLTGPPNTGELFFGEGSRLTVL.

The V gene is TRBV19, the J gene TRBJ2-4; 7 positions match TRBD2. The CDR3 consists of 16 residues. V lost 5 bases to trimming and J lost 8 bases; unmatched junction nucleotides: 15. Germline values: CDR1 LNHDA, CDR2 SQIVND (reference sequence). CDR3 bases: TGTGCCAGTAGTGCCCCCGGGGCGGGAGAGGGAGACATTCAGTACTTC. Its translation: CASSAPGAGEGDIQYF.

The rearrangement links TRBV4-1 to TRBJ2-1, with D possibly TRBD2 on 6 matching bases. Germline assignment: CDR1 MGHRA and CDR2 YSYEKL. Trimming removed 0 bases at V and 4 bases at J, with 10 bases between. This CDR3 contains 15 residues. The CDR3 nucleotides read TGCGCCAGCAGCCAAGAGCGCGGGGTTTACAATGAGCAGTTCTTC. This gives the protein CASSQERGVYNEQFF.

V usage is TRBV9 and J usage is TRBJ1-3; D may be TRBD1 (6 bases). Per germline, CDR1 SGDLS and CDR2 YYNGEE. V lost 0 bases and J 6 bases, leaving 7 bases between the germline ends. The CDR3 extends over 13 amino acids. Here the CDR3 reads CASSVGDKNTIYF. The CDR3 coding sequence is TGTGCCAGCAGCGTAGGGGACAAAAACACCATATATTTT.

This clone was counted once. The chain has TRBV7-9 and TRBJ2-1; 8 bases fit TRBD1. CDR1 and CDR2 from the germline V gene are SEHNR and FQNEAQ (reference sequence). Trimming cost V 3 bases and J 8 bases; bases outside gene matches: 3. The CDR3 is made up of 13 amino acids. The CDR3 protein is CASSFGQGHEQFF. CDR3 DNA: TGTGCCAGCAGCTTTGGACAGGGACATGAGCAGTTCTTC.

The chain employs TRBV19 and TRBJ1-2; 8 bases map to TRBD1. With 5 bases clipped from V and 3 bases from J, the junction kept 5 bases outside the gene matches. The CDR3 totals 14 residues. Germline values: CDR1 LNHDA, CDR2 SQIVND (reference sequence). The CDR3 region is CASSPQGGHYGYTF. In nucleotides, the CDR3 is TGTGCCAGTAGTCCACAGGGGGGTCACTATGGCTACACCTTC. Variable domain in full (rest from reference TRBV19 and TRBJ1-2): DGGITQSPKYLFRKEGQNVTLSCEQNLNHDAMYWYRQDPGQGLRLIYYSQIVNDFQKGDIAEGYSVSREKKESFPLTVTSAQKNPTAFYLCASSPQGGHYGYTFGSGTRLTVV.

The rearrangement joins TRBV6-5 to TRBJ2-6; D perhaps matches TRBD2 (5 bases). The CDR3 is made up of 14 amino acids. V was pared by 6 bases and J by 3 bases, with 9 bases between. Germline assignment: CDR1 MNHEY and CDR2 SVGAGI. The DNA for the CDR3 is TGTGCCAGCAGCCGGACTCTTGGGGCCAACGTCCTGACTTTC. Translated: CASSRTLGANVLTF.

The V gene is TRBV19, the J gene TRBJ2-7; D perhaps matches TRBD1 (5 bases). The CDR3 consists of 15 residues. Trimming cost V 0 bases and J 4 bases, with 13 bases left between them. In germline, CDR1 is LNHDA, CDR2 SQIVND (reference sequence). The CDR3 region is CASSIDLGVRYEQYF. The CDR3, as DNA: TGTGCCAGTAGTATAGATTTAGGGGTCCGGTACGAGCAGTACTTC.

This clone is a singleton in its sample. The V and J genes are TRBV27 and TRBJ1-1; weak D call: TRBD1 (5 bases). The CDR3 runs to 15 residues. V lost 5 bases, J lost 4 bases, and 17 bases lay in between. The germline CDR1 and CDR2 sequences are MNHEY and SMNVEV (reference sequence). The DNA of the CDR3 is TGTGCCAGCAGTCTCACCGGGGGGACTCCCACTGAAGCTTTCTTT. It codes for CASSLTGGTPTEAFF.

The rearrangement links TRBV18 to TRBJ1-1; TRBD1 matches at 12 bases. Germline CDR1 reads KGHSH; CDR2 reads LQKENI. V lost 5 bases, J lost 5 bases, and 15 bases stayed unmatched. The CDR3 loop spans 18 amino acids. The CDR3 loop is CASSSRRDRGRPGTEAFF. CDR3 DNA: TGTGCCAGCTCATCACGAAGGGACAGGGGGCGCCCCGGAACTGAAGCTTTCTTT. The complete variable domain, with remaining parts taken from reference TRBV18 and TRBJ1-1, reads NAGVMQNPRHLVRRRGQEARLRCSPMKGHSHVYWYRQLPEEGLKFMVYLQKENIIDESGMPKERFSAEFPKEGPSILRIQQVVRGDSAAYFCASSSRRDRGRPGTEAFFGQGTRLTVV.

V and J are TRBV4-1 and TRBJ2-5, with D possibly TRBD1 on 5 matching bases. V was pared by 1 base and J by 5 bases, with 11 bases between. This CDR3 comprises 14 residues. The germline gives CDR1 MGHRA, CDR2 YSYEKL. The CDR3 sequence is CASSQVAGQETQYF. Here the CDR3 DNA reads TGCGCCAGCAGCCAAGTAGCAGGGCAGGAGACCCAGTACTTC.

The V and J genes are TRBV19 and TRBJ2-3, with 9 bases aligning to TRBD2. The CDR3 covers 14 residues. Losses at the gene ends were 3 bases for V and 10 bases for J; bases not matched to a gene: 8. The germline V gene has CDR1 LNHDA and CDR2 SQIVND (reference sequence). DNA for the CDR3: TGTGCCAGTAGTATTAGCCTAGCGGGACTCTCGCAGTATTTT. It is translated as CASSISLAGLSQYF. Full variable domain (outside the CDR3, taken from reference TRBV19 and TRBJ2-3): DGGITQSPKYLFRKEGQNVTLSCEQNLNHDAMYWYRQDPGQGLRLIYYSQIVNDFQKGDIAEGYSVSREKKESFPLTVTSAQKNPTAFYLCASSISLAGLSQYFGPGTRLTVL.

The chain links TRBV5-1 to TRBJ1-1; D gene uncertain. CDR3 length equals 14 residues. V lost 0 bases to trimming and J lost 2 bases, with 8 bases between them. Germline CDR1 reads SGHRS; CDR2 reads YFSETQ. The CDR3 DNA reads as TGCGCCAGCAGCTTGGTCCCGGGAAACACTGAAGCTTTCTTT. It yields the protein CASSLVPGNTEAFF.

V usage is TRBV28 and J usage is TRBJ2-7; TRBD1 aligns across 8 bases. The germline V gene encodes CDR1 MDHEN and CDR2 SYDVKM. The CDR3 covers 15 residues. With V trimmed by 6 bases and J by 0 bases, 7 bases remained unmatched. CDR3 DNA: TGTGCCAGCAGCGAGGGACAGGTGAGCTCCTACGAGCAGTACTTC. Its translation: CASSEGQVSSYEQYF.

The chain couples TRBV7-2 to TRBJ2-7, with 10 bases aligning to TRBD1. The V gene end was trimmed by 4 bases and the J gene end by 4 bases; junction bases not matched to a gene: 10. The CDR3 runs to 16 residues. Germline V CDR1 and CDR2: SGHTA, FQGNSA. CDR3 nucleotides: TGTGCCAGCAGCTCGACTCCGGGACAGGGGAAATACGAGCAGTACTTC. Protein: CASSSTPGQGKYEQYF.

On this clone: This CDR3 is also generated by other DNA sequences in the sample. The chain uses TRBV9 and TRBJ2-7, with D maybe TRBD1 (5 bases). The germline V gene encodes CDR1 SGDLS and CDR2 YYNGEE. The CDR3 totals 15 residues. V shed 0 bases and J shed 2 bases, with 12 bases lying between them. CDR3 amino acids: CASSVAGGHTYEQYF. The CDR3 DNA reads as TGTGCCAGCAGCGTAGCGGGCGGACATACCTACGAGCAGTACTTC.

The chain employs TRBV27 and TRBJ2-7; D may be TRBD2 (6 bases). Germline V gene data show CDR1 as MNHEY and CDR2 as SMNVEV (reference sequence). CDR3 size: 16 residues. The germline V and J ends were trimmed by 7 bases and 3 bases, with 22 bases remaining between them. The CDR3 DNA is TGTGCCAGCAAGGTAGGAGGGTTCGGCTTCGTCTACGAGCAGTACTTC. It encodes CASKVGGFGFVYEQYF.

The J gene is TRBJ1-5, the V gene TRBV9; TRBD1 might be the D (6 bases). Deletions cut 1 base from V and 5 bases from J, with 10 bases between. Per the germline V gene, CDR1 is SGDLS and CDR2 is YYNGEE. This CDR3 spans 14 amino acids. CDR3 residues: CASSVSWTDQPQHF. Written as DNA, the CDR3 is TGTGCCAGCAGCGTATCCTGGACAGATCAGCCCCAGCATTTT.